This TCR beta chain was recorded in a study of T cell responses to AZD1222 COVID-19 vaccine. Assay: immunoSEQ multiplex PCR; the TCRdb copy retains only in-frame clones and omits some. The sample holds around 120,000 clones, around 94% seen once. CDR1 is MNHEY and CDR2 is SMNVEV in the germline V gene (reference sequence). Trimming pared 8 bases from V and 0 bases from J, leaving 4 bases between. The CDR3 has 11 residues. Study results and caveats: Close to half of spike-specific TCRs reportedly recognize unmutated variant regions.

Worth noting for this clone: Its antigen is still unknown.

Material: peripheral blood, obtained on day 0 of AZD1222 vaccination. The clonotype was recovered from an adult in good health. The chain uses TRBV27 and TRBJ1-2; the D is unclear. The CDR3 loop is CASGTNYGYTF. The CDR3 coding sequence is TGTGCCAGCGGTACTAACTATGGCTACACCTTC.